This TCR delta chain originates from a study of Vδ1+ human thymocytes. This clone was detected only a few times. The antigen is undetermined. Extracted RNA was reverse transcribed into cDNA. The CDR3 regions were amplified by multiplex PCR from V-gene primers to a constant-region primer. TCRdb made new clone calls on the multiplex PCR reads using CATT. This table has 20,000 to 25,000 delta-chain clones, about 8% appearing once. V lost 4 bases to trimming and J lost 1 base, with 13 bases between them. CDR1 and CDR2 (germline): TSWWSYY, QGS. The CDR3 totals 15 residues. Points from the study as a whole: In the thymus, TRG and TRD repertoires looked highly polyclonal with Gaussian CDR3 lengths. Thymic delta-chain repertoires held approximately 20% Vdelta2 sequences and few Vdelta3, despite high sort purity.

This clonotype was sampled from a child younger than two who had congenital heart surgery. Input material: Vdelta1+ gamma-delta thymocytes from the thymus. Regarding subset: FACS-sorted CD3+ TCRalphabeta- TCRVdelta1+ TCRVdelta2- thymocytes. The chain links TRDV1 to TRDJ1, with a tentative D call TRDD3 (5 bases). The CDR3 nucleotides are TGTGCTCTTGGGGGCGTCCGGGGGGCCACCGATAAACTCATCTTT. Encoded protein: CALGGVRGATDKLIF.